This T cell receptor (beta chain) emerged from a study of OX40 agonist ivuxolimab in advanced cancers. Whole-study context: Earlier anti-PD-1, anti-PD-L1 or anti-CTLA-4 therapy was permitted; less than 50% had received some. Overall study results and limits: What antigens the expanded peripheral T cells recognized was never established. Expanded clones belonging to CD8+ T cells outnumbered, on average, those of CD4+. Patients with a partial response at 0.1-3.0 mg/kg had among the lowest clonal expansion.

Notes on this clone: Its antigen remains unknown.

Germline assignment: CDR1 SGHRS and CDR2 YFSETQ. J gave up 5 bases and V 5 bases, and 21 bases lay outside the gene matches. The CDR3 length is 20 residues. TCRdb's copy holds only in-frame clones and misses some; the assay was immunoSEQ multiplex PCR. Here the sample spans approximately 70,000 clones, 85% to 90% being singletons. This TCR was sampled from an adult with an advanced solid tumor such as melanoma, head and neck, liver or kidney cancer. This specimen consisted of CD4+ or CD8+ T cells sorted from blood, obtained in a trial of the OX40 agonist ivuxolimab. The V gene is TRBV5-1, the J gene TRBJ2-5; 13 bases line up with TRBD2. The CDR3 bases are TGCGCCAGCAGTTCGGGAGTGACTAGCGGGAGGTCGCCCGGCCACGAGACCCAGTACTTC. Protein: CASSSGVTSGRSPGHETQYF.